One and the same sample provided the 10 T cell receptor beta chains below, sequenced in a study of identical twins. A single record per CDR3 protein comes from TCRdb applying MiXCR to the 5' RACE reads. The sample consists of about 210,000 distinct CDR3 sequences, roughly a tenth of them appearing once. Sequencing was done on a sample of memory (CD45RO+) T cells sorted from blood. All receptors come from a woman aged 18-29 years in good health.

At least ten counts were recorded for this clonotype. CDR3 protein: CAIRTSGGADEQFF. Written as DNA, the CDR3 is TGTGCCATCAGGACTAGCGGGGGGGCCGATGAGCAGTTCTTC. V gene TRBV10-3 combines with J gene TRBJ2-1, with 14 bases lining up with TRBD2. V dropped 6 bases and J dropped 8; count of bases not matched to a gene: 3. Per germline, CDR1 ENHRY and CDR2 SYGVKD. The CDR3 has 14 amino acids.

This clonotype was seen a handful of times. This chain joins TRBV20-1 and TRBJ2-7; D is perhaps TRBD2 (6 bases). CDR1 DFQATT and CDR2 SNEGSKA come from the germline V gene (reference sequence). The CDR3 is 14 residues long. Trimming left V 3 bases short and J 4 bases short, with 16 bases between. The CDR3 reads CSASPGPGSYEQYF. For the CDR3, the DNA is TGCAGTGCTAGTCCTGGACCCGGGAGTTACGAGCAGTACTTC.

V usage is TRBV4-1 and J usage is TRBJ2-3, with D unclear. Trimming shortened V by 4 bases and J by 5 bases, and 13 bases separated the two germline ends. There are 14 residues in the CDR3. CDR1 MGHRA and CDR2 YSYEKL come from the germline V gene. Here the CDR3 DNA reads TGCGCCAGCAGCCCATCCGGACGGTTAGATACGCAGTATTTT. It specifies CASSPSGRLDTQYF.

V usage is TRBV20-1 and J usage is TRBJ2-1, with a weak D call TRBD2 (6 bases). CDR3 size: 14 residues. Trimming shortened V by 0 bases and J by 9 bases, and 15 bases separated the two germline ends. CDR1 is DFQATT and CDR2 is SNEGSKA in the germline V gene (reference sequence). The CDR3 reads CSARDSGGGSEQFF. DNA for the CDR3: TGCAGTGCTAGAGATTCTGGTGGAGGGTCTGAGCAGTTCTTC.

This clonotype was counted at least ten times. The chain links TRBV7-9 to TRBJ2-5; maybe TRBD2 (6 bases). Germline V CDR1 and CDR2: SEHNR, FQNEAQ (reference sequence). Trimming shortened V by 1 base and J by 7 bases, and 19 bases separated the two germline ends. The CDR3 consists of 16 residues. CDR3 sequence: CASSLGVRTTSRTQYF. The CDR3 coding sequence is TGTGCCAGCAGCTTAGGAGTCAGGACTACCAGCAGGACCCAGTACTTC.

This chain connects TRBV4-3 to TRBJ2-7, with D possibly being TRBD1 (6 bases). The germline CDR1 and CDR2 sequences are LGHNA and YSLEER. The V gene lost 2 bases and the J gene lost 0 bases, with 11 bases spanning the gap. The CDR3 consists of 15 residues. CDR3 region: CASSQTRGGSYEQYF. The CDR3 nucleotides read TGCGCCAGCAGCCAAACCAGGGGCGGCTCCTACGAGCAGTACTTC.

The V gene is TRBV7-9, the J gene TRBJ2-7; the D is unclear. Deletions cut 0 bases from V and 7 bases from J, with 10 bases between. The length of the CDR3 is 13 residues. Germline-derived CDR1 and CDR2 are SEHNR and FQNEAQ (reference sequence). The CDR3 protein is CASSLANTEEQYF. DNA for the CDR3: TGTGCCAGCAGCTTAGCGAATACGGAAGAGCAGTACTTC.

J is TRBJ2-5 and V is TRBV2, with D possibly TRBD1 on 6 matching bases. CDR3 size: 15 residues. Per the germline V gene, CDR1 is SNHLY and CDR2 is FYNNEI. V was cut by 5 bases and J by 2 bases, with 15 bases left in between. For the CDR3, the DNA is TGTGCCAGCAGTCTATTCAGGGGCCCTCAAGAGACCCAGTACTTC. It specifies CASSLFRGPQETQYF.

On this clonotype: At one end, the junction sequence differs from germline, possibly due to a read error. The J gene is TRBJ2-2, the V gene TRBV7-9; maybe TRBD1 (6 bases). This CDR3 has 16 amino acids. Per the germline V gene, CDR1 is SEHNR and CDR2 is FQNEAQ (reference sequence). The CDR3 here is CASSLSGTTITAELFF. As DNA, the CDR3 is TGTGCCAGCAGCTTATCCGGGACAACGATTACCGCGGAGCTGTTTTTT.

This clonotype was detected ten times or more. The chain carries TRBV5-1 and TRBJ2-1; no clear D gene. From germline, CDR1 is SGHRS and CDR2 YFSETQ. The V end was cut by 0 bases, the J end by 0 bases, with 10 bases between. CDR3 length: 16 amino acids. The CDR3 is CASSLAPGSSYNEQFF. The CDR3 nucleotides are TGCGCCAGCAGCTTGGCTCCGGGTAGCTCCTACAATGAGCAGTTCTTC.